This T cell receptor (beta chain) was identified during a study of shared T cell receptors in the human thymus. Trimming removed 3 bases from V and 5 bases from J, with 17 bases in between. CDR1 MDHEN and CDR2 SYDVKM come from the germline V gene. The CDR3 covers 16 residues. Here immunoSEQ multiplex PCR was the method, and the copy in TCRdb shows in-frame clones only, minus some. The data show roughly 410,000 clones, approximately 95% seen once. The sample taken for sequencing was thymocytes. The chain uses TRBV28 and TRBJ1-5, with a possible D match to TRBD1 (5 bases). The TCR comes from a human donor. The CDR3 loop reads CASSFLFWGDDQPQHF. The CDR3 nucleotides are TGTGCCAGCAGTTTTTTGTTTTGGGGGGACGATCAGCCCCAGCATTTT.